This T cell receptor beta chain was recovered during a study of OX40 agonist ivuxolimab in advanced cancers. As for the study in general: The eligibility criteria allowed prior anti-PD-1, anti-PD-L1 or anti-CTLA-4 therapy, and approximately 42% had some. Three dose-escalation patients had partial responses: one with hepatocellular carcinoma and two with cutaneous melanoma.

Measured with immunoSEQ multiplex PCR; TCRdb has only the in-frame clones, and not every one. Found here are about 150,000 clones, around nine tenths of them singletons; the top ten hold 0.95% to 1.4%. The V end was cut by 6 bases, the J end by 6 bases, with 14 bases between. Germline V gene lookup returns CDR1 LNHDA and CDR2 SQIVND (reference sequence). The CDR3 spans 13 residues. Blood samples were obtained at baseline, cycle 4 day 1, and cycle 7 day 1. The rearrangement joins TRBV19 to TRBJ1-2; tentative D call: TRBD1 (5 bases). The TCR sequence derives from an adult with an advanced solid tumor such as melanoma, head and neck, liver or kidney cancer. The sample consisted of CD4+ or CD8+ T cells sorted from blood, taken in a trial of the OX40 agonist ivuxolimab. The CDR3 DNA sequence: TGTGCCAGTAGCTTCGACAGCGATCATGGCTACACCTTC. Its protein product is CASSFDSDHGYTF.